This TCR beta chain was sequenced for a study of blood T cell repertoires in COVID-19. The CDR3 is 14 amino acids. The V gene end was trimmed by 5 bases and the J gene end by 2 bases; junction bases not matched to a gene: 3. Germline V gives CDR1 SGHVS, CDR2 FNYEAQ. Study members were between roughly 18 and 90 years old and lived in some 22 US regions. Each participant's cohort was designated according to participant-reported clinical history. This table comes from immunoSEQ multiplex PCR, and its TCRdb copy is limited to in-frame clones, with some not included. The sample carries approximately 210,000 clones, roughly 87% recorded once.

What was sequenced was PBMCs or T cells enriched from blood (not recorded which). V usage is TRBV7-6 and J usage is TRBJ1-3; TRBD1 agrees at 7 bases. The sequence derives from a woman aged 25 to 45 who had recovered from COVID-19. CDR3 protein: CASSLQGTGNTIYF. The DNA of the CDR3 is TGTGCCAGCAGCCTACAGGGGACTGGAAACACCATATATTTT.